Listed here are 11 T cell receptor beta chains from one sample, sequenced in a study of regulatory T cells in long-lasting Graves disease. The time point: newly diagnosed GD, antithyroid drugs for less than 3 months. Extracted RNA from PBMCs served as the source of the TCR library. Arm-PCR of CDR3 regions with iRepertoire HTBI primers generated TCR beta libraries. TCRdb ran MiXCR on the multiplex PCR reads and lists one entry per CDR3 protein. The sample contains roughly 400,000 distinct CDR3 sequences, approximately 16% of which appear only once. The same sample was also used in a study of T cells in Graves' hyperthyroidism and ophthalmopathy.

The source material was peripheral blood mononuclear cells (PBMCs), sampled at new diagnosis, from a patient treated with antithyroid drugs. These receptors were obtained from a woman between 40 and 50 years old with Graves disease.

This clonotype was detected many times. This chain joins TRBV7-2 and TRBJ2-7, with 7 bases identical to TRBD2. Germline CDR1 is SGHTA and CDR2 is FQGNSA. After removal of 5 bases from V and 6 bases from J, the junction contained 4 bases not matched to a gene. The CDR3 is 12 residues long. The DNA for the CDR3 is TGTGCCAGCAGCCCCCGGGGGGTCGAGCAGTACTTC. Protein: CASSPRGVEQYF. The full variable domain, completed using reference TRBV7-2 and TRBJ2-7, is GAGVSQSPSNKVTEKGKDVELRCDPISGHTALYWYRQSLGQGLEFLIYFQGNSAPDKSGLPSDRFSAERTGGSVSTLTIQRTQQEDSAVYLCASSPRGVEQYFGPGTRLTVT.

Note on this clonotype: A clone one base away is much larger, so this may be a read error. The genes are TRBV6-2 or TRBV6-3 and TRBJ1-2; tentative D call: TRBD1 (6 bases). This CDR3 contains 14 residues. CDR1 and CDR2 from the germline V gene are MNHEY and SVGEGT. V gave up 2 bases and J gave up 0 bases, with 7 bases separating them. The CDR3 DNA is TGTGCCAGCAGTTACCGACAGGCTAACTATGGCTACACCTTC. This encodes CASSYRQANYGYTF.

The chain carries TRBV19 and TRBJ1-4, with D unclear. Trimming stripped 3 bases from V and 1 base from J, with 6 bases between. The CDR3 is 14 amino acids. The germline gives CDR1 LNHDA, CDR2 SQIVND (reference sequence). The CDR3 spells CASSIAGTNEKLFF. DNA for the CDR3: TGTGCCAGTAGTATCGCTGGAACTAATGAAAAACTGTTTTTT.

This clonotype has a count of ten or more. This chain links TRBV12-3 or TRBV12-4 with TRBJ2-3; D not certain. The CDR3 is 11 residues long. V dropped 3 bases and J dropped 4 bases, with 2 bases sitting between them. The CDR3: CASSFSDTQYF. The CDR3 nucleotides read TGTGCCAGCAGTTTTTCAGATACGCAGTATTTT.

This clonotype was recorded at least ten times. This rearrangement joins TRBV7-8 to TRBJ1-1; D unresolved. The CDR3 has 15 amino acids. Germline V gene data show CDR1 as SGHVS and CDR2 as FQNEAQ. With 2 bases removed from V and 1 base from J, the gap between germline ends came to 11 bases. The CDR3 is CASSLSGRTNTEAFF. The CDR3 DNA is TGTGCCAGCAGCTTATCCGGCAGGACGAACACTGAAGCTTTCTTT.

This clonotype has just one count. One base away lies a much larger clone, so this may be a sequencing read error. The V gene is TRBV27, the J gene TRBJ2-1, with 10 positions matching TRBD1. Germline trimming cut 4 bases from V and 6 bases from J; bases unmatched to any gene: 6. In germline, CDR1 is MNHEY, CDR2 SMNVEV (reference sequence). The CDR3 is made up of 15 amino acids. CDR3 coding DNA: TGTGCCAGCAGTTCAGACAGGGGGCCGTGCAATGAGCAGTTCTTC. Its protein is CASSSDRGPCNEQFF.

This clonotype was seen ten or more times. The rearrangement links TRBV29-1 to TRBJ2-1, with D possibly TRBD2 on 6 matching bases. The CDR3 sequence is 15 residues long. The germline CDR1 and CDR2 sequences are SQVTM and ANQGSEA. Trimming shortened V by 3 bases and J by 0 bases, and 12 bases separated the two germline ends. The CDR3 DNA sequence: TGCAGCGTTGAGGGAGGACCTAGCTCCTACAATGAGCAGTTCTTC. Translating it yields CSVEGGPSSYNEQFF.

This clonotype was counted only a few times. The chain combines TRBV20-1 with TRBJ2-3; 13 nucleotides agree with TRBD2. CDR1 DFQATT and CDR2 SNEGSKA come from the germline V gene (reference sequence). The CDR3 contains 19 residues. The trim removed 3 bases at V and 4 bases at J, leaving 16 bases unmatched. The CDR3: CSASQLLTSGRASADTQYF. The CDR3 DNA is TGCAGTGCTAGCCAGCTCCTAACTAGCGGGAGGGCGTCGGCAGATACGCAGTATTTT.

The chain has TRBV12-5 and TRBJ1-2; TRBD1 matches 9 bases. The CDR3 totals 14 residues. CDR1 is LGHNT, CDR2 FRNRAP, per germline. V lost 9 bases to trimming and J lost 7 bases; unmatched junction nucleotides: 12. CDR3 DNA sequence: TGTGCTAGCGCCCGGGACAGGGAAAGAATTGGCTACACCTTC. It codes for CASARDRERIGYTF.

The rearrangement joins TRBV7-9 to TRBJ2-7; 12 bases are a match to TRBD2. CDR1 and CDR2 (germline): SEHNR, FQNEAQ (reference sequence). This CDR3 has 19 amino acids. V gave up 0 bases and J gave up 1 base; unmatched junction bases: 10. The CDR3 DNA follows: TGTGCCAGCAGCTTAGCCCCCCTAGCGGGAGGGCCGAATTCCTACGAGCAGTACTTC. Protein: CASSLAPLAGGPNSYEQYF. The full variable domain, completed using reference TRBV7-9 and TRBJ2-7, is DTGVSQNPRHKITKRGQNVTFRCDPISEHNRLYWYRQTLGQGPEFLTYFQNEAQLEKSRLLSDRFSAERPKGSFSTLEIQRTEQGDSAMYLCASSLAPLAGGPNSYEQYFGPGTRLTVT.

This clonotype turned up a few times. The chain uses TRBV5-1 and TRBJ2-2, with D unclear. This CDR3 is built from 14 residues. The ends were cut back, 2 bases at V and 10 bases at J, with 15 bases in the middle. Germline V gene lookup returns CDR1 SGHRS and CDR2 YFSETQ. The CDR3: CASSLRSTPAELFF. In DNA, the CDR3 is TGCGCCAGCAGCTTACGGTCAACTCCAGCGGAGCTGTTTTTT.